This T cell receptor (beta chain) was sequenced in a study of OX40 agonist ivuxolimab in advanced cancers. Overall study: Intravenous ivuxolimab at 0.01 to 10 mg/kg was given to patients every 2 weeks. Of mixed ages from about 23 to 85 and averaging about 60 years, the group was about 80% male.

The junction had 4 bases not matched to a gene; V was cut back by 2 bases and J by 1 base. Germline V gene sequence: CDR1 MNHEY, CDR2 SMNVEV (reference sequence). CDR3 length: 16 residues. TCRdb's table, derived via immunoSEQ multiplex PCR, lists solely in-frame clones and lacks some. The data show over 15,000 clones, with about 80% seen just once and 3% to 4.5% held by the top ten. This chain joins TRBV27 and TRBJ1-3, with 8 bases that match TRBD1. Sequenced here: CD4+ or CD8+ T cells sorted from blood, sampled in a trial of the OX40 agonist ivuxolimab. This receptor was identified in an adult with an advanced solid tumor such as melanoma, head and neck, liver or kidney cancer. The CDR3 sequence: CASSLRWDRSGNTIYF. CDR3 in DNA: TGTGCCAGCAGTTTAAGGTGGGACAGGTCTGGAAACACCATATATTTT.